A single sample is the source of the 19 T cell receptor beta chains below, sequenced in a study of T-cell reconstitution after alpha-beta-depleted transplantation in children. Regarding the study as a whole: A year post-transplant, T-cell counts and diversity derived mostly from newly produced T cells.

The antigens of these receptors remain unknown. TCRbeta library construction was performed incorporating unique molecular identifiers. Each CDR3 protein is one row after TCRdb ran MiXCR on the PCR reads. The sample includes around 270,000 distinct CDR3 sequences, roughly 8.2% of them seen just once. Specimen: peripheral blood, collected 360 days after TCRalphabeta/CD19-depleted stem cell transplant. Receptor source: a female patient aged 2-10 years who had a stem cell transplant for Fanconi anemia, so the T cells may come from the graft donor.

The chain recombines TRBV7-2 with TRBJ2-5; the match to TRBD2 covers 8 bases. The CDR3 is 16 residues long. The junction had 10 bases not matched to a gene; V was cut back by 5 bases and J by 2 bases. Germline-derived CDR1 and CDR2 are SGHTA and FQGNSA. The CDR3 is CASSPPPSGRQETQYF. The CDR3 bases are TGTGCCAGCAGCCCCCCCCCTAGCGGGCGGCAAGAGACCCAGTACTTC.

The rearrangement uses TRBV4-2 and TRBJ2-5; 9 positions agree with TRBD2. This CDR3 spans 15 amino acids. Germline V gene sequence: CDR1 LGHNA, CDR2 YNFKEQ. Trimming at V came to 0 bases and at J to 5 bases, leaving 4 bases not matched to a gene. The CDR3 nucleotides are TGTGCCAGCAGCCAAGATCTGCTAGCGGGGGAGACCCAGTACTTC. Residues: CASSQDLLAGETQYF.

In its sample, this clonotype was seen many times. The chain employs TRBV3-1 and TRBJ2-1, with 10 bases fitting TRBD2. V was clipped by 4 bases and J by 0 bases; unmatched bases: 12. The CDR3 is 19 amino acids. Germline V CDR1 and CDR2: LGHDT, YNNKEL (reference sequence). CDR3 sequence reads: CASSPALLAGVSSYNEQFF. The CDR3 DNA sequence: TGTGCCAGCAGCCCAGCCCTTCTAGCGGGGGTGAGCTCCTACAATGAGCAGTTCTTC.

This clonotype was seen at least ten times. The chain joins TRBV4-2 to TRBJ2-5; TRBD2 matches 8 bases. The trim removed 3 bases at V and 5 bases at J, leaving 8 bases unmatched. The germline gives CDR1 LGHNA, CDR2 YNFKEQ. The CDR3 sequence is 15 residues long. The CDR3 DNA sequence: TGTGCCAGCAGCCAGGTAGCGGGGAGACGGGAGACCCAGTACTTC. This translates into CASSQVAGRRETQYF.

Ten or more counts support this clonotype. The chain is built from TRBV7-8 and TRBJ2-1, with 7 bases aligning to TRBD2. This CDR3 has 16 residues. V shed 5 bases, J shed 5 bases, and the junction held 12 bases outside the gene matches. From germline, CDR1 is SGHVS and CDR2 FQNEAQ. The CDR3 sequence: CASSPFPLALNNEQFF. Written as DNA, the CDR3 is TGTGCCAGCAGCCCATTCCCACTAGCGTTGAACAATGAGCAGTTCTTC. Combining the CDR3 with reference TRBV7-8 and TRBJ2-1 gives the whole variable domain GAGVSQSPRYKVAKRGQDVALRCDPISGHVSLFWYQQALGQGPEFLTYFQNEAQLDKSGLPSDRFFAERPEGSVSTLKIQRTQQEDSAVYLCASSPFPLALNNEQFFGPGTRLTVL.

This clonotype came up many times. The chain uses TRBV11-2 and TRBJ2-7, with TRBD2 matching 8 bases. J gave up 0 bases and V 2 bases, and 3 bases lay outside the gene matches. The CDR3 length is 15 residues. The germline CDR1 and CDR2 sequences are SGHAT and FQNNGV. The CDR3 region is CASSLIAGYSYEQYF. The CDR3, as DNA: TGTGCCAGCAGCTTAATAGCGGGGTACTCCTACGAGCAGTACTTC.

This clonotype was detected many times. The genes are TRBV4-3 and TRBJ2-5, with no clear D. The CDR3 extends over 13 amino acids. The ends were cut back, 2 bases at V and 6 bases at J, with 10 bases in the middle. In germline, CDR1 is LGHNA, CDR2 YSLEER. Written as DNA, the CDR3 is TGCGCCAGCAGCCAAAGGCTAACGCAGACCCAGTACTTC. It codes for CASSQRLTQTQYF.

This chain uses TRBV30 with TRBJ2-6, with D uncertain. CDR1 is GTSNPN and CDR2 is SVGIG in the germline V gene (reference sequence). V was shortened by 2 bases and J by 3 bases, with 2 bases between the two germline ends. This CDR3 contains 12 residues. The CDR3 DNA reads TGTGCCTGGAGTTTTGGGGCCAACGTCCTGACTTTC. This translates into CAWSFGANVLTF.

There are a few counts of this clonotype. The rearrangement links TRBV28 to TRBJ2-7, with D hard to call. This CDR3 region has 13 residues. Germline V lookup: CDR1 MDHEN, CDR2 SYDVKM. Trimming removed 7 bases at V and 9 bases at J, with 19 bases between. CDR3 amino acids: CASTMFRPVRQYV. The CDR3 DNA follows: TGTGCCAGCACCATGTTTAGACCCGTGAGGCAGTACGTC.

This clonotype occurred many times. This rearrangement joins TRBV3-1 to TRBJ1-2; the D is unclear. CDR1 and CDR2 from the germline V gene are LGHDT and YNNKEL (reference sequence). The CDR3 loop spans 13 amino acids. Trimming pared 3 bases from V and 7 bases from J, leaving 12 bases between. In DNA form, the CDR3 reads TGTGCCAGCAGCCAGCCTTTTGAGGGTGGCTACACCTTC. Translation gives CASSQPFEGGYTF.

There are a few counts of this clonotype. This chain joins TRBV5-6 and TRBJ2-7; D tentatively fits TRBD1 or TRBD2 (5 bases each). The germline gives CDR1 SGHDT, CDR2 YYEEEE. The CDR3 contains 14 residues. The V gene lost 2 bases and the J gene lost 3 bases, with 12 bases spanning the gap. The CDR3 loop is CASSFLGENYEQYF. CDR3 nucleotide sequence: TGTGCCAGCAGCTTTCTGGGGGAGAACTACGAGCAGTACTTC.

This clonotype has a count of ten or more. The chain couples TRBV3-1 to TRBJ2-4; no clear D. Per germline, CDR1 LGHDT and CDR2 YNNKEL (reference sequence). V was pared by 0 bases and J by 0 bases, with 9 bases between. CDR3 length: 16 residues. CDR3 amino acids: CASSQEVRKAKNIQYF. CDR3 sequence (DNA): TGTGCCAGCAGCCAAGAGGTCAGGAAAGCCAAAAACATTCAGTACTTC.

This clonotype appeared a few times. The J gene is TRBJ2-7, the V gene TRBV9; D is uncertain. This CDR3 comprises 15 residues. The germline gives CDR1 SGDLS, CDR2 YYNGEE. The V gene lost 4 bases and the J gene lost 2 bases, with 16 bases spanning the gap. The CDR3 loop is CASSPRPSVTYEQYF. CDR3 coding DNA: TGTGCCAGCAGCCCCCGCCCTAGTGTAACCTACGAGCAGTACTTC.

This clonotype was found many times. J is TRBJ1-1 and V is TRBV4-1; D is possibly TRBD1 (5 bases). V was pared by 0 bases and J by 3 bases, with 8 bases between. CDR1 is MGHRA and CDR2 is YSYEKL in the germline V gene. The CDR3 contains 14 residues. CDR3 loop: CASSQDQGYTEAFF. The DNA for the CDR3 is TGCGCCAGCAGCCAAGATCAGGGCTACACTGAAGCTTTCTTT.

This clonotype was observed a handful of times. The chain employs TRBV2 and TRBJ2-3; 10 nucleotides match TRBD2. This CDR3 has 15 residues. CDR1 and CDR2 from the germline V gene are SNHLY and FYNNEI. The J segment lost 6 bases and the V segment lost 0 bases, leaving 3 bases of the junction unmatched. The CDR3 loop reads CASSEASGGADTQYF. CDR3 bases: TGTGCCAGCAGTGAAGCCAGCGGGGGGGCCGATACGCAGTATTTT.

On this clonotype itself: Its ends do not fully match the called genes, so a read error is possible. The genes are TRBV11-2 and TRBJ2-7, with D tentatively TRBD1 (5 bases). The V gene's germline CDR1 is SGHAT and CDR2 FQNNGV. The CDR3 contains 13 residues. The DNA of the CDR3 is TGTGCCAGCAGCTTAGCCTGGGGCTACGAGCGGTACTTC. Translated: CASSLAWGYERYF.

The genes are TRBV4-1 and TRBJ1-3; tentative D call: TRBD1 (5 bases). V was shortened by 3 bases and J by 0 bases, with 12 bases between the two germline ends. Looked up from germline, CDR1 is MGHRA and CDR2 is YSYEKL. The CDR3 sequence is 16 residues long. The CDR3 loop is CASSHILTASGNTIYF. In DNA form, the CDR3 reads TGCGCCAGCAGCCATATACTGACAGCCTCTGGAAACACCATATATTTT.

This clonotype was seen many times. V gene TRBV7-9 combines with J gene TRBJ2-7; 8 bases align to TRBD2. The V segment lost 4 bases and the J segment 2 bases; nucleotides outside the gene matches: 7. The CDR3 sequence is 15 residues long. Germline V CDR1 and CDR2: SEHNR, FQNEAQ (reference sequence). The CDR3 loop reads CASSSRAGATYEQYF. CDR3 coding DNA: TGTGCCAGCAGCTCAAGAGCGGGAGCCACCTACGAGCAGTACTTC.

This clonotype has a count of ten or more. The rearrangement joins TRBV28 to TRBJ2-5; TRBD1 matches at 7 bases. V shed 6 bases, J shed 0 bases, and the junction held 4 bases outside the gene matches. This CDR3 contains 14 residues. Germline V gene sequence: CDR1 MDHEN, CDR2 SYDVKM. The CDR3 DNA reads TGTGCCAGCAGGCGCACAGGGGACCAAGAGACCCAGTACTTC. It codes for CASRRTGDQETQYF.